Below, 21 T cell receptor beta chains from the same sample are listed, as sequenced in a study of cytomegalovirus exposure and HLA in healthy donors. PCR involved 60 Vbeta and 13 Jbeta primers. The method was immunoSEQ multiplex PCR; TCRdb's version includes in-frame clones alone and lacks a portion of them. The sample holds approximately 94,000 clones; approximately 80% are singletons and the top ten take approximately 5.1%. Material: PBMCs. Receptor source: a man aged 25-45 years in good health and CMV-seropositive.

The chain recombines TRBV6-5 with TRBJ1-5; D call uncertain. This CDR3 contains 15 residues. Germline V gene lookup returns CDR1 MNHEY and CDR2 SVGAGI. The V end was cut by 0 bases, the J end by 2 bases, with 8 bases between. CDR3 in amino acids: CASSYSSGGNQPQHF. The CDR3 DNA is TGTGCCAGCAGTTACTCGAGCGGAGGCAATCAGCCCCAGCATTTT.

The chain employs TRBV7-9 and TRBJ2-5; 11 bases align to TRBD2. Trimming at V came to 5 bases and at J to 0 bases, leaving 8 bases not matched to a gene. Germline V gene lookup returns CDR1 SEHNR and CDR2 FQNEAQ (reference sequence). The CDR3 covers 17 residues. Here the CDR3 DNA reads TGTGCCAGCAGCACGACCTCTAGCGGGAGGTACCAAGAGACCCAGTACTTC. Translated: CASSTTSSGRYQETQYF.

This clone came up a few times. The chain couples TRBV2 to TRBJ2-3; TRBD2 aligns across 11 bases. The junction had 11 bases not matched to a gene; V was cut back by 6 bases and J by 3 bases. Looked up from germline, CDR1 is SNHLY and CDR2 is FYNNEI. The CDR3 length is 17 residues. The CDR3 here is CASRSGLAAARTDTQYF. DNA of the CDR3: TGTGCCAGCAGGTCGGGACTAGCGGCAGCTAGGACAGATACGCAGTATTTT.

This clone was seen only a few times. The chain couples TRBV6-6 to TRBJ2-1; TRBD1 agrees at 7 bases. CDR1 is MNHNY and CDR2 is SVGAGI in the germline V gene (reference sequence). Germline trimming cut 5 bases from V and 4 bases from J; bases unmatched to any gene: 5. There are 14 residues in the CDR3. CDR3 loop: CASSTLGQYNEQFF. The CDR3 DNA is TGTGCCAGCAGTACCCTGGGACAGTACAATGAGCAGTTCTTC.

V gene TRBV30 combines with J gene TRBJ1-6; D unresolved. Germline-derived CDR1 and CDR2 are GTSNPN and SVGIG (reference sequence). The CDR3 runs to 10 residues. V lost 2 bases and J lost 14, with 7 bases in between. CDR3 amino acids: CAWSRGALHF. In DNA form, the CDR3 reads TGTGCCTGGAGTCGGGGAGCCCTCCACTTT.

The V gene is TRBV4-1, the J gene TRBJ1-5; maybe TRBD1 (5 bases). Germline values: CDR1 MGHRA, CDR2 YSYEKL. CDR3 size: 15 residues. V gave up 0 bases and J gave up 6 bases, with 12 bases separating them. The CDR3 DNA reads TGCGCCAGCAGCCAAGATTGGAGGGGAGGTCAGCCCCAGCATTTT. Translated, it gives CASSQDWRGGQPQHF.

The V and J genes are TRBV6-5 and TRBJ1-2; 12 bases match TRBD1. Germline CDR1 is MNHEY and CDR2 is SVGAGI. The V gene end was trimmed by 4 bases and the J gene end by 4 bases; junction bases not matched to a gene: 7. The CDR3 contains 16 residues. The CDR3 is CASSSSGTGGPYGYTF. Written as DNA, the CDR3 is TGTGCCAGCAGTTCCTCCGGGACAGGGGGCCCCTATGGCTACACCTTC.

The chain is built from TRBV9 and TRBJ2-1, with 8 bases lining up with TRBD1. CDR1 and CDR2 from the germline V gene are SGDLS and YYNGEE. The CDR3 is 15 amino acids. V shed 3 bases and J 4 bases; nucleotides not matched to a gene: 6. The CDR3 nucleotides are TGTGCCAGCAGCGCCGCAGGGGGCTTATACAATGAGCAGTTCTTC. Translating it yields CASSAAGGLYNEQFF.

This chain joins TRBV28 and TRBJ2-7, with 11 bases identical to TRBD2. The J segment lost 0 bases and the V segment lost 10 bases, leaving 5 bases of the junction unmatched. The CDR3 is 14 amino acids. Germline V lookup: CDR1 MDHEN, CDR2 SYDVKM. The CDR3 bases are TGTGCCACCTCCGGGACTAGCGGCTCCTACGAGCAGTACTTC. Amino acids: CATSGTSGSYEQYF.

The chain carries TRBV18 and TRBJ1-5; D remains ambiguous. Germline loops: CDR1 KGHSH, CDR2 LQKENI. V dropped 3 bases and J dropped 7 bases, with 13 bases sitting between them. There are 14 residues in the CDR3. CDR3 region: CASSPDIGRQPQHF. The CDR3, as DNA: TGTGCCAGCTCACCGGATATAGGGAGGCAGCCCCAGCATTTT.

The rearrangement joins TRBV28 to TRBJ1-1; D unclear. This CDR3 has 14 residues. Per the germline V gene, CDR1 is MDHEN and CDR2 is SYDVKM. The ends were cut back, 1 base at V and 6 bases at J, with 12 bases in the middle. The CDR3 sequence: CASSLSLGGSEAFF. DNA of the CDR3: TGTGCCAGCAGTTTATCCCTGGGAGGGTCTGAAGCTTTCTTT.

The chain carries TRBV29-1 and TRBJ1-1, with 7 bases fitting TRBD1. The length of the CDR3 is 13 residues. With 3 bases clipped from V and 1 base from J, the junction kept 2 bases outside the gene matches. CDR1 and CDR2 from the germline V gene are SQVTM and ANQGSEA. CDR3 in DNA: TGCAGCGTTGAGCAGGGGGAGAACACTGAAGCTTTCTTT. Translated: CSVEQGENTEAFF.

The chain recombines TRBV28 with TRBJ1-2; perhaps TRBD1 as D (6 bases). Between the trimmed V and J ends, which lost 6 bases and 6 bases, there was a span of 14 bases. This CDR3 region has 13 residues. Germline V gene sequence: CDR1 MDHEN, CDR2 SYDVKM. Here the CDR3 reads CASSRDRLDGYTF. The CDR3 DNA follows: TGTGCCAGCAGCCGCGACAGGTTAGATGGCTACACCTTC.

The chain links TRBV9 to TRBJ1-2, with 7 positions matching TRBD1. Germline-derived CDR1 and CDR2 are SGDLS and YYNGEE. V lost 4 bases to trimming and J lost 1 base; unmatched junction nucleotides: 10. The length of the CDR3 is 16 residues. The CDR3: CASSIAGTDYNYGYTF. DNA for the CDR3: TGTGCCAGCAGCATTGCCGGGACAGACTATAACTATGGCTACACCTTC.

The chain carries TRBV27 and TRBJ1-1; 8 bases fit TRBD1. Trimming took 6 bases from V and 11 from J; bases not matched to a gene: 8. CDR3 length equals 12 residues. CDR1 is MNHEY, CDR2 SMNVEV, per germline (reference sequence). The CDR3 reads CASSPRGLRAFF. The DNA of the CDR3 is TGTGCCAGCAGCCCCAGGGGGCTTCGGGCTTTCTTT.

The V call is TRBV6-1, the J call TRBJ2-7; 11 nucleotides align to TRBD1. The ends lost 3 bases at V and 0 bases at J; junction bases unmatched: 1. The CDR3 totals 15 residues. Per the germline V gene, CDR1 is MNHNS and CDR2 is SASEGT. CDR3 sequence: CASSEGTGGSYEQYF. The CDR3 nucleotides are TGTGCCAGCAGTGAGGGGACAGGGGGCTCCTACGAGCAGTACTTC.

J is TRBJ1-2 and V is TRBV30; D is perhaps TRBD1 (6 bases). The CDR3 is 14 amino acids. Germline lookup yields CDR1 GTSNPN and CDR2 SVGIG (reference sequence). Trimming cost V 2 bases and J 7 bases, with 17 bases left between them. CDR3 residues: CAWSPGGRDFGYTF. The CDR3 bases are TGTGCCTGGAGTCCCGGGGGGCGCGATTTTGGCTACACCTTC.

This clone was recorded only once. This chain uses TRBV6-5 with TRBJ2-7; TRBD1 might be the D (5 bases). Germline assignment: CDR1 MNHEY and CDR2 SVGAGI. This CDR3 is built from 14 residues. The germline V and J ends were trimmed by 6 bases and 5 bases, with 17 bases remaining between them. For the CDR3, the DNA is TGTGCCAGCAGCTCCCCTTCAGGGTCCCACGAGCAGTACTTC. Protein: CASSSPSGSHEQYF.

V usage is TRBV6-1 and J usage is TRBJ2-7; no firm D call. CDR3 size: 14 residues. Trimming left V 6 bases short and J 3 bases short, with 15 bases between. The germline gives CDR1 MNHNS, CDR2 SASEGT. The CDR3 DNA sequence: TGTGCCAGCAGCAGACATATCAGAAACTACGAGCAGTACTTC. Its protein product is CASSRHIRNYEQYF.

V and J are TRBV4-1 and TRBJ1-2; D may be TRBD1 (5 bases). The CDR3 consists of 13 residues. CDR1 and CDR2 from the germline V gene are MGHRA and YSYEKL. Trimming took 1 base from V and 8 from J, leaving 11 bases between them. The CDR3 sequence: CASSQGGGDGYTF. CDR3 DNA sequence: TGCGCCAGCAGCCAAGGGGGGGGTGACGGCTACACCTTC.

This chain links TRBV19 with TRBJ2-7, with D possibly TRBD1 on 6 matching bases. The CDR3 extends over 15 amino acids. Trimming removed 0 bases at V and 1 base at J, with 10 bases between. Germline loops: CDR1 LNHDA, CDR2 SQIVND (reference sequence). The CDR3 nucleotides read TGTGCCAGTAGTATAGAATGGGACACATCCTACGAGCAGTACTTC. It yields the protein CASSIEWDTSYEQYF.